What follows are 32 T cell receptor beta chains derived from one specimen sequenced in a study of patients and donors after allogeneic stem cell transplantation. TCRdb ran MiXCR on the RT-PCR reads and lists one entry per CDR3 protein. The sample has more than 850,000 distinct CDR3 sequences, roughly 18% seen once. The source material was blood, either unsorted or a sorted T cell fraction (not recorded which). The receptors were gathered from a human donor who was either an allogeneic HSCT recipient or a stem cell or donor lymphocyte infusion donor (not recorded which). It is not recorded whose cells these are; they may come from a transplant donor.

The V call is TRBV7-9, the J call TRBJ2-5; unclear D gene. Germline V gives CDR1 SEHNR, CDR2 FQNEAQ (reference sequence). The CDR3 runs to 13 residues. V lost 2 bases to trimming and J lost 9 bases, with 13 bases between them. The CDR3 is CASSLKGPRAQYF. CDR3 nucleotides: TGTGCCAGCAGCTTAAAAGGGCCCCGAGCCCAGTACTTC.

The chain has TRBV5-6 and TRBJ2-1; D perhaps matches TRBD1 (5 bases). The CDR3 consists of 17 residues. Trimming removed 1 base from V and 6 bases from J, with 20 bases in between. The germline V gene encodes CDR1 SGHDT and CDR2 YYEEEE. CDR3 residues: CASSLRRGPPNRNEQFF. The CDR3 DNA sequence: TGTGCCAGCAGCTTGCGTAGGGGTCCTCCTAATCGCAATGAGCAGTTCTTC. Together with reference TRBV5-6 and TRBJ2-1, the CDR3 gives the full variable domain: DAGVTQSPTHLIKTRGQQVTLRCSPKSGHDTVSWYQQALGQGPQFIFQYYEEEERQRGNFPDRFSGHQFPNYSSELNVNALLLGDSALYLCASSLRRGPPNRNEQFFGPGTRLTVL.

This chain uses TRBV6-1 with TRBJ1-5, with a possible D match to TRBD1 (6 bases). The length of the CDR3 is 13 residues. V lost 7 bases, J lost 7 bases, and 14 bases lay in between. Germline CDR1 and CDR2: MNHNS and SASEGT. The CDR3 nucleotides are TGTGCCAGCAACCGGGGGGCAGGACAGCCCCAGCATTTT. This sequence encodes CASNRGAGQPQHF.

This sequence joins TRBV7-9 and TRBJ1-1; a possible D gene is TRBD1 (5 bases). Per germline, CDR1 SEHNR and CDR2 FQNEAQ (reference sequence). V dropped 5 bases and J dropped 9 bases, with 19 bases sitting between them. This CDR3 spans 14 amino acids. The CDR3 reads CASSHQGSGLKAFF. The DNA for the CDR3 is TGTGCCAGCAGCCATCAGGGTAGTGGGCTGAAAGCTTTCTTT.

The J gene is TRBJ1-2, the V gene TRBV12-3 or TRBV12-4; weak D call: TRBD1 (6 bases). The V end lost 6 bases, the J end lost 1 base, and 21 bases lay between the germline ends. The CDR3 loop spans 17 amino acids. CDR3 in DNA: TGTGCCAGCAGCCTATCATCCAGGGGAGATTATAACTATGGCTACACCTTC. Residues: CASSLSSRGDYNYGYTF.

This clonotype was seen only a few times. The CDR3 loop is CASKLRYGYTF. CDR3 nucleotides: TGTGCCAGTAAGCTACGCTATGGCTACACCTTC. V and J are TRBV19 and TRBJ1-2; D gene uncertain. The V gene's germline CDR1 is LNHDA and CDR2 SQIVND (reference sequence). The CDR3 covers 11 residues. V was clipped by 7 bases and J by 4 bases, with 7 bases between them.

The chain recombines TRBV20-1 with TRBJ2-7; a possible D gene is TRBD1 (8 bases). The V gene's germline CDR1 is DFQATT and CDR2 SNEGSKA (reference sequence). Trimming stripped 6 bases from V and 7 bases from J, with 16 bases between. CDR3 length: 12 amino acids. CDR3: CSADYRGGEQYF. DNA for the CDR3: TGCAGTGCAGACTACAGGGGGGGTGAGCAGTACTTC.

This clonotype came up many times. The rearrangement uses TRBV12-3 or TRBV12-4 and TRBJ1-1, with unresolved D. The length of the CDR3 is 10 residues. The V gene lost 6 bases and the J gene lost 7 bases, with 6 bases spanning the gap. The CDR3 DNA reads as TGTGCCAGCAGCAAACTTGAAGCTTTCTTT. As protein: CASSKLEAFF.

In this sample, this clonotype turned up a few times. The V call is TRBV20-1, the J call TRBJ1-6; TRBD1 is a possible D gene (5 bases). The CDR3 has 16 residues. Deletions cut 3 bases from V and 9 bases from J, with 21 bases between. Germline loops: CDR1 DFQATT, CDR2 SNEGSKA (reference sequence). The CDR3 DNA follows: TGCAGTGCTAGCAATCCGAGGCAGGGAGAGGCTTCACCCCTCCACTTT. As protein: CSASNPRQGEASPLHF.

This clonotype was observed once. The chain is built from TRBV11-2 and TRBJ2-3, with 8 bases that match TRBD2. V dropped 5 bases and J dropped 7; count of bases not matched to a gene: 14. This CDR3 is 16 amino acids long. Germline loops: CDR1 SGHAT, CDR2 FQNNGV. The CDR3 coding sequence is TGTGCCAGCAGCCACCCCTTTCGGGAGGGCCGGCATACGCAGTATTTT. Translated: CASSHPFREGRHTQYF.

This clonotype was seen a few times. As DNA, the CDR3 is TGTGCCAGCAGTGAATCAGGGACAGGGGTAAACGGCTACACCTTC. It encodes CASSESGTGVNGYTF. The chain combines TRBV25-1 with TRBJ1-2; the match to TRBD1 covers 10 bases. The germline CDR1 and CDR2 sequences are MGHDK and SYGVNS. Trimming cost V 1 base and J 8 bases; bases outside gene matches: 7. This CDR3 has 15 residues.

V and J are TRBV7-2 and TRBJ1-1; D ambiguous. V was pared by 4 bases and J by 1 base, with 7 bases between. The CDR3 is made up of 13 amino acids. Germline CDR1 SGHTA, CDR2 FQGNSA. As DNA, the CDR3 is TGTGCCAGCAGCTATAGGAGGAACACTGAAGCTTTCTTT. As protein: CASSYRRNTEAFF.

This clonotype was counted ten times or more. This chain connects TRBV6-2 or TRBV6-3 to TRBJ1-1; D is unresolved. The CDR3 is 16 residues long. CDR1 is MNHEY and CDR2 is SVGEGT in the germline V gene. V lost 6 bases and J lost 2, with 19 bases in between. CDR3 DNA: TGTGCCAGCAGCCTTATCGGATCCGACCGAAACACTGAAGCTTTCTTT. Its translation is CASSLIGSDRNTEAFF.

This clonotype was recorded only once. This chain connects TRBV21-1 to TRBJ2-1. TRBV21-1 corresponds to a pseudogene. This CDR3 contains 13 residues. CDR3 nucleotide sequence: TGTGCCAGCAGCAAAAGGCGGTACAATGAGCAGTTCTTC. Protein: CASSKRRYNEQFF.

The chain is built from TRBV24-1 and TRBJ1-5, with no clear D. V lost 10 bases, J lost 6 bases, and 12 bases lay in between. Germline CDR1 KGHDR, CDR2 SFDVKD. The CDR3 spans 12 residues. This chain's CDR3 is CATNSPGQPQHF. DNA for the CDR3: TGTGCCACAAACAGTCCCGGTCAGCCCCAGCATTTT.

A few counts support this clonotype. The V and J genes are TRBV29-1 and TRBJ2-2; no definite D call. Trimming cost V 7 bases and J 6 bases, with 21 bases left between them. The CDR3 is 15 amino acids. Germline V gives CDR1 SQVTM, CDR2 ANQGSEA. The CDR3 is CSGSFLPVTSGELFF. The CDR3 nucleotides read TGCAGCGGCTCTTTCTTGCCGGTGACCTCCGGGGAGCTGTTTTTT.

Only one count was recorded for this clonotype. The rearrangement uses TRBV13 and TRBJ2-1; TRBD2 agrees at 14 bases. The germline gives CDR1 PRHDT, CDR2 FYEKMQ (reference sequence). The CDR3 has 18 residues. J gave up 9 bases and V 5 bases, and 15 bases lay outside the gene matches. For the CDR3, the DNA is TGTGCCAGCAGCGGGGGACTAGCGGGAGAACCCCAGCGGGGTGAGCAGTTCTTC. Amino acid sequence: CASSGGLAGEPQRGEQFF.

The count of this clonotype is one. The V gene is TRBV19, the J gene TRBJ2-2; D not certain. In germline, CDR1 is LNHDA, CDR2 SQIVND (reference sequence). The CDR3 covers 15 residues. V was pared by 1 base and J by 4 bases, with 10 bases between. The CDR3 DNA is TGTGCCAGTAGTATAGGGGCCTTATCCACCGGGGAGCTGTTTTTT. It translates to CASSIGALSTGELFF.

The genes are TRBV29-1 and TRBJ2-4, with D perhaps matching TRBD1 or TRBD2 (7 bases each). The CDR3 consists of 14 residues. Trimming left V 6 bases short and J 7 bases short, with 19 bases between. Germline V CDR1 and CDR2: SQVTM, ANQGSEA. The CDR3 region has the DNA TGCAGCGTCCGCAGGGGGGGAACGGGTAACATTCAGTACTTC. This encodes CSVRRGGTGNIQYF.

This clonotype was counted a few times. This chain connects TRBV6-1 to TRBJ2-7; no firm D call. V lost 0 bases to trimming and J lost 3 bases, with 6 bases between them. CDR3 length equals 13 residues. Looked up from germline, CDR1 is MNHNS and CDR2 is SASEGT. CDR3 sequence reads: CASSEATFYEQYF. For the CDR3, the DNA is TGTGCCAGCAGTGAAGCAACTTTCTACGAGCAGTACTTC.

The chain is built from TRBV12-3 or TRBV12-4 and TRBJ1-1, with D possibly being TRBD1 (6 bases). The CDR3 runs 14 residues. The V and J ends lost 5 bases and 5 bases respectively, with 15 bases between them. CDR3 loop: CASSRTGSRTEAFF. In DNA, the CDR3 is TGTGCCAGCAGTCGCACAGGGTCGAGAACTGAAGCTTTCTTT.

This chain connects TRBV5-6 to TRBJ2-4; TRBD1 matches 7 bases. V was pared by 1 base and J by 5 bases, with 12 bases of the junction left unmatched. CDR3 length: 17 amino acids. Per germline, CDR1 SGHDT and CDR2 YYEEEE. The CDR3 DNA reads TGTGCCAGCAGCTTGTTAGTAGGGACAGCCCTCGAAAACATTCAGTACTTC. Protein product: CASSLLVGTALENIQYF.

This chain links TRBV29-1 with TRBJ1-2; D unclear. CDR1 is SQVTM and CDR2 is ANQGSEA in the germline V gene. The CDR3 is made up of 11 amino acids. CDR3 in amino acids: CSTVSRNGYTF. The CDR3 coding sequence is TGCAGTACCGTCTCGCGGAATGGCTACACCTTC.

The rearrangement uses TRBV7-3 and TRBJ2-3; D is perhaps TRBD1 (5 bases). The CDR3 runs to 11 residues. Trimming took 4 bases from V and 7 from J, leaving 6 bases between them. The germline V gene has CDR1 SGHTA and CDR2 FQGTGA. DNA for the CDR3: TGTGCCAGCAGCTACAGGAATACGCAGTATTTT. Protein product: CASSYRNTQYF. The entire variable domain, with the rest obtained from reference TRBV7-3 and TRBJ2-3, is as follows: GAGVSQTPSNKVTEKGKYVELRCDPISGHTALYWYRQSLGQGPEFLIYFQGTGAADDSGLPNDRFFAVRPEGSVSTLKIQRTERGDSAVYLCASSYRNTQYFGPGTRLTVL.

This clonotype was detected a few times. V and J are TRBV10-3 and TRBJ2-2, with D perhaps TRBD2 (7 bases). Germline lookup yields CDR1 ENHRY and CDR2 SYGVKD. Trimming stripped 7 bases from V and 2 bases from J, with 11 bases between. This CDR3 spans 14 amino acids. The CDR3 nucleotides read TGTGCCATCACGGGGGGCTCCAACACCGGGGAGCTGTTTTTT. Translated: CAITGGSNTGELFF.

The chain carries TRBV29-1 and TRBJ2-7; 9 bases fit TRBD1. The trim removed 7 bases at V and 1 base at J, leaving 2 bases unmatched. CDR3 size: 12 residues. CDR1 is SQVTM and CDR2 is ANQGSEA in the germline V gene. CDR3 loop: CSAGQGSYEQYF. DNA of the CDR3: TGCAGCGCAGGACAGGGGTCCTACGAGCAGTACTTC.

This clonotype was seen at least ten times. CDR3 nucleotide sequence: TGTGCCAGCAGTTCGACAGTTTCCTTGGATGAGCAGTTCTTC. Translating it yields CASSSTVSLDEQFF. The chain recombines TRBV12-3 or TRBV12-4 with TRBJ2-1; a possible D gene is TRBD1 (5 bases). Trimming shortened V by 4 bases and J by 8 bases, and 15 bases separated the two germline ends. CDR3 size: 14 residues.

Here the CDR3 reads CASSVGDIGNNEQFF. DNA for the CDR3: TGTGCCAGCAGCGTAGGGGACATAGGTAACAATGAGCAGTTCTTC. The chain employs TRBV9 and TRBJ2-1; possible D gene TRBD1, 6 bases. Germline CDR1 reads SGDLS; CDR2 reads YYNGEE. V was clipped by 0 bases and J by 5 bases, with 12 bases between them. The CDR3 contains 15 residues. The full variable domain, in which reference TRBV9 and TRBJ2-1 provide the parts outside the CDR3, is DSGVTQTPKHLITATGQRVTLRCSPRSGDLSVYWYQQSLDQGLQFLIQYYNGEERAKGNILERFSAQQFPDLHSELNLSSLELGDSALYFCASSVGDIGNNEQFFGPGTRLTVL.

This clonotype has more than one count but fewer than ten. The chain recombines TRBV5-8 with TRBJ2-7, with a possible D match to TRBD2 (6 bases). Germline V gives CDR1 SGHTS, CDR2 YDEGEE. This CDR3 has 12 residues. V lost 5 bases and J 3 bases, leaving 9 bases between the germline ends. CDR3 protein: CASRREFYEQYF. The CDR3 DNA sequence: TGTGCCAGCAGACGGGAGTTCTACGAGCAGTACTTC.

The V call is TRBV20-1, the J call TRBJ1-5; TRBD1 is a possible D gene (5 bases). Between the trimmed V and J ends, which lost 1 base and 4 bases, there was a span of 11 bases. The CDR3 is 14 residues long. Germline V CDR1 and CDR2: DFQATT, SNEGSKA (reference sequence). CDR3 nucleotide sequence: TGCAGTGCTAGAGGGAGACAGAGTAATCAGCCCCAGCATTTT. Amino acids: CSARGRQSNQPQHF.

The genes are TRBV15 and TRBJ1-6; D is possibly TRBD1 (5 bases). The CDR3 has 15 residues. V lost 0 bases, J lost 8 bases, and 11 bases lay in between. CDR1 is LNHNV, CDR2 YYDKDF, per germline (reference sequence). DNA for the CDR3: TGTGCCACCAGCAGAGATTACAGGTCGGATTCACCCCTCCACTTT. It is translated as CATSRDYRSDSPLHF.

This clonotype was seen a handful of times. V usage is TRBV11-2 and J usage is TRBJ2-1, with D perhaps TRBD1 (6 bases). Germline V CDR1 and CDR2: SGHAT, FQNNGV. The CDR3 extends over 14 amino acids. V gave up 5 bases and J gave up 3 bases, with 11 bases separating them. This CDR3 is CASSPLTGYNEQFF. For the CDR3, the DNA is TGTGCCAGCAGCCCGCTGACAGGCTACAATGAGCAGTTCTTC.